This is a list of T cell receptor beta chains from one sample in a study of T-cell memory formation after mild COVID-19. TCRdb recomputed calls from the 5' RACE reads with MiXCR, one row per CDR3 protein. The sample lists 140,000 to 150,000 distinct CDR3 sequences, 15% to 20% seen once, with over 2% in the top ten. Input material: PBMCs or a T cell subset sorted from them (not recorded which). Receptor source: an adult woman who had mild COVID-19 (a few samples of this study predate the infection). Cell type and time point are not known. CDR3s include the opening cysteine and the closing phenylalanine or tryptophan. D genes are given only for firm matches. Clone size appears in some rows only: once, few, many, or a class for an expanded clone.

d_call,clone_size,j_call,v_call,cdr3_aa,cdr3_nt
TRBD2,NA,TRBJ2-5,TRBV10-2,CASGGYSGETQYF,TGCGCCAGCGGCGGGTATAGCGGGGAGACCCAGTACTTC
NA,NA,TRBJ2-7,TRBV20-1,CSARDPRGGYNEQYF,TGCAGTGCTAGAGATCCCAGGGGGGGGTACAACGAGCAGTACTTC
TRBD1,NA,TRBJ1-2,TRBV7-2,CASSLGTGTGFSYGYTF,TGTGCCAGCAGCTTAGGGACCGGGACAGGGTTTAGCTATGGCTACACCTTC
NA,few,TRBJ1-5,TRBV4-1,CASSQETLLGTAQHF,TGCGCCAGCAGCCAAGAGACACTACTCGGTACGGCCCAGCATTTT
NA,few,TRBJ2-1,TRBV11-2,CASRSLAHSSYNEQFF,TGTGCCAGCAGGTCGCTAGCACATAGCTCCTACAATGAGCAGTTCTTC
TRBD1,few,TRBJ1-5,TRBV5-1,CASSQTGNQPQHF,TGCGCCAGCAGCCAGACAGGGAATCAGCCCCAGCATTTT
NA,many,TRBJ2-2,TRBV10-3,CATTGAGELFF,TGTGCCACTACCGGCGCCGGGGAGCTGTTTTTT
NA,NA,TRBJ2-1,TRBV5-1,CASSLVGEAPDEQFF,TGCGCCAGCAGCTTGGTGGGGGAGGCCCCTGATGAGCAGTTCTTC
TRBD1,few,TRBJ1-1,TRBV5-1,CASSLAGTVVSEAFF,TGCGCCAGCAGCTTGGCCGGGACAGTTGTTTCTGAAGCTTTCTTT
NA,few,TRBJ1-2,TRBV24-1,CATSDHGQNYGYTF,TGTGCCACCAGTGATCACGGACAGAACTATGGCTACACCTTC
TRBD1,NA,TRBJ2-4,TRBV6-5,CASSTDRGHGNIQYF,TGTGCCAGCAGCACCGACAGGGGGCATGGAAACATTCAGTACTTC
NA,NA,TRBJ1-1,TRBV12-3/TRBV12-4,CASSLPGHLNTEAFF,TGTGCCAGCAGTTTGCCCGGACACTTGAACACTGAAGCTTTCTTT
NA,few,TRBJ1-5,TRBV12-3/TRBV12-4,CASSLSPRIEQPQHF,TGTGCCAGCAGTTTATCTCCCCGTATCGAGCAGCCCCAGCATTTT
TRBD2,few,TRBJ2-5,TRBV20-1,CSARDGGSVTQYF,TGCAGTGCTAGAGATGGCGGGAGTGTGACCCAGTACTTC
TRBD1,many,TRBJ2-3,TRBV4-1,CASSSEDRVVGTQYF,TGCGCCAGCAGCAGCGAAGACAGGGTGGTGGGTACGCAGTATTTT
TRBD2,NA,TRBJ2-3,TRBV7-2,CASSLASSGRAADTQYF,TGTGCCAGCAGCTTAGCTTCGAGCGGGAGAGCTGCAGATACGCAGTATTTT
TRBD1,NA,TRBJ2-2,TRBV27,CASSLTGTGSTGELFF,TGTGCCAGCAGCTTAACCGGGACAGGGTCCACCGGGGAGCTGTTTTTT
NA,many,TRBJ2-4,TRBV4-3,CASSQERVLAKNIQYF,TGCGCCAGCAGCCAAGAACGGGTACTAGCCAAAAACATTCAGTACTTC
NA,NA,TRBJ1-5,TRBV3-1,CASSQDTSNQPQHF,TGTGCCAGCAGCCAAGACACTAGCAATCAGCCCCAGCATTTT
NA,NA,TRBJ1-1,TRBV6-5,CASSYGGWGNTEAFF,TGTGCCAGCAGTTATGGAGGGTGGGGAAACACTGAAGCTTTCTTT
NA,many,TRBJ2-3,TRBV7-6,CASSLGGPADTQYF,TGCGCCAGCAGCCTGGGGGGGCCGGCAGATACGCAGTATTTT
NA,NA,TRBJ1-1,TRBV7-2,CASSSTPNTEAFF,TGTGCCAGCAGCTCGACACCTAACACTGAAGCTTTCTTT
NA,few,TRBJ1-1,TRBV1,CTSIWGRRNTEAFF,TGCACCAGCATTTGGGGACGGCGAAACACTGAAGCTTTCTTT
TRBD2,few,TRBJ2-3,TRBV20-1,CSASLTSGGGDTQYF,TGCAGTGCTAGCCTCACTAGCGGGGGCGGAGATACGCAGTATTTT
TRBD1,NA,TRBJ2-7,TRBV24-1,CATSDNDRGSAYEQYF,TGTGCCACCAGTGACAATGACAGGGGCTCGGCCTACGAGCAGTACTTC
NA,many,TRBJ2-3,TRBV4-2,CASSQVGDTQYF,TGTGCCAGCAGCCAAGTCGGGGATACGCAGTATTTT
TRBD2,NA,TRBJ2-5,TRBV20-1,CSARTSGKQETQYF,TGCAGTGCTAGGACTAGCGGGAAGCAAGAGACCCAGTACTTC
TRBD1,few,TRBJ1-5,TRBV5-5,CASSSSPQGDQPQHF,TGTGCCAGCAGCTCTAGCCCACAGGGGGATCAGCCCCAGCATTTT
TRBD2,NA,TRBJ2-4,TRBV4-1,CASSQEGALAAKNIQYF,TGCGCCAGCAGCCAAGAGGGAGCACTAGCGGCCAAAAACATTCAGTACTTC
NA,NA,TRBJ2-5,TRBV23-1,CANPTPETQYF,TGCGCCAACCCGACACCGGAGACCCAGTACTTC
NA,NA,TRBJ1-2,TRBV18,CASSEANYGYTF,TGTGCCAGCTCAGAAGCGAACTATGGCTACACCTTC